These 24 T cell receptor beta chains were sequenced from one sample in a study of blood T cell repertoires in COVID-19 (dated by TCRdb to 2020 to 2022). The method behind the library was the immunoSEQ multiplex PCR assay. TCRdb obtained this table from immuneACCESS and retained in-frame rearrangements with V and J assigned. These tables miss some clones; where compared with another copy, unresolved V genes account for less than half of the shortfall, and the remainder is unexplained. In this sample the table shows tens of thousands of clones, under 90% of which occur a single time. The biggest ten clones account for around 3.9% of the sample. Sequenced: peripheral blood. These receptors were obtained from a woman aged 55-69 years with acute or convalescent COVID-19.

The chain uses TRBV19 and TRBJ1-6, with a possible D match to TRBD1 (5 bases). This CDR3 comprises 15 residues. Germline CDR1 is LNHDA and CDR2 is SQIVND (reference sequence). Trimming removed 3 bases from V and 7 bases from J, with 13 bases in between. The CDR3 sequence: CASSISQGKNSPLHF. The CDR3 DNA sequence: TGTGCCAGTAGTATTTCCCAGGGCAAGAATTCACCCCTCCACTTT.

The count of this clone is one. V and J are TRBV19 and TRBJ2-2; 10 bases line up with TRBD1. The CDR3 sequence is 15 residues long. The J segment lost 9 bases and the V segment lost 5 bases, leaving 9 bases of the junction unmatched. The V gene's germline CDR1 is LNHDA and CDR2 SQIVND (reference sequence). CDR3 protein: CASSFRQGAIRELFF. The CDR3 coding sequence is TGTGCCAGTAGTTTCCGACAGGGGGCTATCCGGGAGCTGTTTTTT.

CDR3 DNA: TGTGCCAGCAGCACCCGTCCCGGTCGGGATGGCTACACCTTC. It encodes CASSTRPGRDGYTF. The chain has TRBV9 and TRBJ1-2; no reliable D call. V was shortened by 4 bases and J by 6 bases, with 16 bases between the two germline ends. The CDR3 runs to 14 residues. From germline, CDR1 is SGDLS and CDR2 YYNGEE.

The rearrangement uses TRBV18 and TRBJ2-7, with 11 bases aligning to TRBD1. This CDR3 has 15 residues. The V and J ends lost 4 bases and 0 bases, in that order; junction bases with no gene match: 2. Germline CDR1 reads KGHSH; CDR2 reads LQKENI. For the CDR3, the DNA is TGTGCCAGCTCACGCGGACAGGGGGCCTCCTACGAGCAGTACTTC. Translating it yields CASSRGQGASYEQYF.

V gene TRBV12-3 or TRBV12-4 combines with J gene TRBJ2-1; D is unresolved. This CDR3 has 11 residues. The ends were cut back, 6 bases at V and 7 bases at J, with 7 bases in the middle. CDR3 sequence (DNA): TGTGCCAGCAGGCGTAGAAATGAGCAGTTCTTC. Residues: CASRRRNEQFF.

V usage is TRBV28 and J usage is TRBJ1-6, with TRBD1 identical over 8 bases. With V trimmed by 2 bases and J by 9 bases, 18 bases remained unmatched. Germline loops: CDR1 MDHEN, CDR2 SYDVKM. This CDR3 comprises 19 residues. The CDR3: CASSLRAGGAYRDSSPLHF. For the CDR3, the DNA is TGTGCCAGCAGTTTAAGGGCAGGGGGCGCCTATCGGGATTCTTCACCCCTCCACTTT.

The V gene is TRBV4-1, the J gene TRBJ1-2; D might be TRBD1 (5 bases). The CDR3 is made up of 16 amino acids. Per germline, CDR1 MGHRA and CDR2 YSYEKL. Trimming left V 1 base short and J 5 bases short, with 17 bases between. CDR3 nucleotide sequence: TGCGCCAGCAGCCAAGGAATCGAGGGACTGAATTATGGCTACACCTTC. Translation: CASSQGIEGLNYGYTF.

This clone has only one observation. The CDR3 DNA follows: TGTGCCAGCAGCTTAGAAGCAGGTCCTTATGGCTACACCTTC. Amino acids: CASSLEAGPYGYTF. V and J are TRBV11-2 and TRBJ1-2; D unclear. Per the germline V gene, CDR1 is SGHAT and CDR2 is FQNNGV. V was clipped by 0 bases and J by 5 bases, with 10 bases between them. This CDR3 has 14 amino acids.

The V gene is TRBV5-1, the J gene TRBJ1-2, with D possibly being TRBD1 (6 bases). Germline lookup yields CDR1 SGHRS and CDR2 YFSETQ. CDR3 length equals 16 residues. V lost 0 bases to trimming and J lost 4 bases, with 16 bases between them. CDR3 sequence: CASSLGAGAVSYGYTF. DNA for the CDR3: TGCGCCAGCAGCTTGGGGGCAGGGGCGGTAAGCTATGGCTACACCTTC.

The V gene is TRBV15, the J gene TRBJ2-3; D is unresolved. There are 15 residues in the CDR3. The germline V and J ends were trimmed by 0 bases and 4 bases, with 11 bases remaining between them. Germline-derived CDR1 and CDR2 are LNHNV and YYDKDF (reference sequence). The CDR3: CATSRDIQVSDTQYF. In DNA, the CDR3 is TGTGCCACCAGCAGAGATATTCAGGTTTCAGATACGCAGTATTTT. Variable domain in full (rest from reference TRBV15 and TRBJ2-3): DAMVIQNPRYQVTQFGKPVTLSCSQTLNHNVMYWYQQKSSQAPKLLFHYYDKDFNNEADTPDNFQSRRPNTSFCFLDIRSPGLGDTAMYLCATSRDIQVSDTQYFGPGTRLTVL.

The genes are TRBV5-1 and TRBJ1-2; 7 bases are a match to TRBD1. Trimming removed 4 bases from V and 4 bases from J; junction bases left unmatched: 4. Looked up from germline, CDR1 is SGHRS and CDR2 is YFSETQ. The CDR3 sequence is 13 residues long. The CDR3 loop reads CASSADRVYGYTF. CDR3 in DNA: TGCGCCAGCAGCGCCGACAGGGTCTATGGCTACACCTTC.

This clone was seen only a few times. The chain carries TRBV18 and TRBJ1-5; D possibly corresponds to TRBD1 (5 bases). CDR3 length equals 15 residues. The V gene lost 2 bases and the J gene lost 5 bases, with 13 bases spanning the gap. Germline V gene sequence: CDR1 KGHSH, CDR2 LQKENI. In nucleotides, the CDR3 is TGTGCCAGCTCACCATCGGCAGGGAAGGATCAGCCCCAGCATTTT. It yields the protein CASSPSAGKDQPQHF. Looking up the rest from reference TRBV18 and TRBJ1-5 gives the full variable domain: NAGVMQNPRHLVRRRGQEARLRCSPMKGHSHVYWYRQLPEEGLKFMVYLQKENIIDESGMPKERFSAEFPKEGPSILRIQQVVRGDSAAYFCASSPSAGKDQPQHFGDGTRLSIL.

The chain recombines TRBV7-3 with TRBJ2-1, with 10 bases that match TRBD2. Germline values: CDR1 SGHTA, CDR2 FQGTGA. This CDR3 spans 16 amino acids. J lost 7 bases, V lost 5 bases, and 11 bases had no gene match. Here the CDR3 reads CASSPYSLAGVNEQFF. The CDR3 DNA sequence: TGTGCCAGCAGCCCCTATTCTCTAGCGGGAGTTAATGAGCAGTTCTTC. Together with reference TRBV7-3 and TRBJ2-1, the CDR3 gives the full variable domain: GAGVSQTPSNKVTEKGKYVELRCDPISGHTALYWYRQSLGQGPEFLIYFQGTGAADDSGLPNDRFFAVRPEGSVSTLKIQRTERGDSAVYLCASSPYSLAGVNEQFFGPGTRLTVL.

V gene TRBV27 combines with J gene TRBJ1-1, with a weak D call TRBD1 (5 bases). This CDR3 region has 14 residues. Deletions cut 5 bases from V and 8 bases from J, with 18 bases between. Germline V gene data show CDR1 as MNHEY and CDR2 as SMNVEV (reference sequence). DNA for the CDR3: TGTGCCAGCAGTCTAAAGGTGGGGGGTACCGAAGCTTTCTTT. Its protein product is CASSLKVGGTEAFF.

The CDR3 DNA sequence: TGTGCCAGCAGTGCCGGGGGGGGTGGCTATGGCTACACCTTC. Translating gives CASSAGGGGYGYTF. The rearrangement joins TRBV28 to TRBJ1-2; maybe TRBD1 (5 bases). CDR1 and CDR2 from the germline V gene are MDHEN and SYDVKM. The CDR3 spans 14 residues. Trimming took off 5 bases at V and 4 bases at J, with 14 bases between the two ends.

This sequence joins TRBV18 and TRBJ1-4; D is uncertain. Trimming removed 5 bases from V and 0 bases from J, with 10 bases in between. The germline V gene encodes CDR1 KGHSH and CDR2 LQKENI. The CDR3 is made up of 15 amino acids. This CDR3 reads CASSRTGSTNEKLFF. As DNA, the CDR3 is TGTGCCAGCTCAAGAACGGGTTCAACTAATGAAAAACTGTTTTTT.

This clone has a single count. The rearrangement uses TRBV12-3 or TRBV12-4 and TRBJ1-2; tentative D call: TRBD1 (6 bases). This CDR3 spans 13 amino acids. Trimming removed 5 bases from V and 7 bases from J, with 14 bases in between. The CDR3 protein is CASSGGLLSGYTF. CDR3 coding DNA: TGTGCCAGCAGTGGGGGCCTGCTGTCTGGCTACACCTTC.

The V gene is TRBV2, the J gene TRBJ1-5, with 7 bases that match TRBD1. Germline CDR1 reads SNHLY; CDR2 reads FYNNEI. V gave up 4 bases and J gave up 4 bases; unmatched junction bases: 7. The CDR3 covers 15 residues. The CDR3 DNA reads as TGTGCCAGCAGTGGGATCAGGGGGAGGAATCAGCCCCAGCATTTT. It yields the protein CASSGIRGRNQPQHF.

V is TRBV5-1 and J is TRBJ2-7, with D tentatively TRBD2 (7 bases). Trimming removed 4 bases at V and 1 base at J, with 12 bases between. Germline CDR1 SGHRS, CDR2 YFSETQ. The CDR3 is 14 amino acids. The CDR3 sequence is CASSNREGSYEQYF. CDR3 DNA: TGCGCCAGCAGCAACAGGGAGGGGTCCTACGAGCAGTACTTC. Supplemented by reference TRBV5-1 and TRBJ2-7, the full variable domain reads KAGVTQTPRYLIKTRGQQVTLSCSPISGHRSVSWYQQTPGQGLQFLFEYFSETQRNKGNFPGRFSGRQFSNSRSEMNVSTLELGDSALYLCASSNREGSYEQYFGPGTRLTVT.

The CDR3 here is CASSQQGAGNTIYF. The CDR3 DNA reads as TGTGCCAGCAGCCAACAGGGGGCTGGAAACACCATATATTTT. The chain employs TRBV3-1 (or the pseudogene TRBV3-2) and TRBJ1-3; 7 bases map to TRBD1. The CDR3 is made up of 14 amino acids. The trim removed 2 bases at V and 2 bases at J, leaving 0 bases unmatched. Germline V gene data show CDR1 as LGHDT and CDR2 as YNNKEL (reference sequence).

The chain has TRBV9 and TRBJ1-3, with D possibly TRBD1 on 6 matching bases. Germline V gene data show CDR1 as SGDLS and CDR2 as YYNGEE. The CDR3 extends over 15 amino acids. Trimming took off 0 bases at V and 2 bases at J, with 9 bases between the two ends. CDR3: CASSVGPGAGNTIYF. The CDR3 DNA is TGTGCCAGCAGCGTAGGCCCAGGGGCTGGAAACACCATATATTTT.

This clone was picked up a small number of times. V usage is TRBV12-3 or TRBV12-4 and J usage is TRBJ1-1; D remains unclear. The CDR3 loop spans 13 amino acids. The ends were cut back, 1 base at V and 1 base at J, with 4 bases in the middle. CDR3 protein: CASSLGQNTEAFF. In DNA form, the CDR3 reads TGTGCCAGCAGTTTAGGGCAGAACACTGAAGCTTTCTTT.

The J gene is TRBJ2-7, the V gene TRBV5-1; 10 bases fit TRBD2. Germline values: CDR1 SGHRS, CDR2 YFSETQ. The length of the CDR3 is 14 residues. Trimming at V came to 0 bases and at J to 7 bases, leaving 4 bases not matched to a gene. The chain's CDR3 is CASSLAPLAGEQYF. The DNA for the CDR3 is TGCGCCAGCAGCTTGGCTCCACTAGCGGGAGAGCAGTACTTC.

The chain is built from TRBV24-1 and TRBJ1-5, with D possibly matching TRBD1 (6 bases). Trimming cost V 4 bases and J 1 base, with 10 bases left between them. The CDR3 consists of 15 residues. Germline V CDR1 and CDR2: KGHDR, SFDVKD. The CDR3 here is CATSESGQSNQPQHF. CDR3 nucleotides: TGTGCCACCAGTGAATCTGGACAGAGCAATCAGCCCCAGCATTTT.